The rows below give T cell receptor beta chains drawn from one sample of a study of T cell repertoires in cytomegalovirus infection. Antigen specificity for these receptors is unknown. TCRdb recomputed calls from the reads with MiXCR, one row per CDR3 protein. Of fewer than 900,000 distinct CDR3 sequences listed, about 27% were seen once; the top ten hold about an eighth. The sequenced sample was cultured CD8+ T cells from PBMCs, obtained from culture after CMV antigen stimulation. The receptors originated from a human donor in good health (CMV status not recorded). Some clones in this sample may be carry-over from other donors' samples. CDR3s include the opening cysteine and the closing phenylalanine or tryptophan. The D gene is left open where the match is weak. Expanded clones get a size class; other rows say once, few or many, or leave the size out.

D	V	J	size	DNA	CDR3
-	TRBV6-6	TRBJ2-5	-	TGTGCCAGCAGTTATAGGGCTAGCGAAGAGACCCAGTACTTC	CASSYRASEETQYF
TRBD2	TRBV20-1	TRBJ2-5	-	TGCAGTGCTAGAGAACTAGCGGGGGGGTTGGAGACCCAGTACTTC	CSARELAGGLETQYF
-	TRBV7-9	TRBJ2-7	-	TGTGCCAGCAGCCCTGGGGGCAGGGGATACGAGCAGTACTTC	CASSPGGRGYEQYF
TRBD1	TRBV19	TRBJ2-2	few	TGTGCCAGTAGTATAGACGACAGGGGGATCGGGGAGCTGTTTTTT	CASSIDDRGIGELFF
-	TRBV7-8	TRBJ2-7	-	TGTGCCAGCAGCTTAGGGCTCCTGAAACGTCCGGGGTCCAAAGATCCCTACGAGCAGTACTTC	CASSLGLLKRPGSKDPYEQYF
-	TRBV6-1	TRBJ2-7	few	TGTGCCAGCAGTGATCTGGATCCCTACGAGCAGTACTTC	CASSDLDPYEQYF
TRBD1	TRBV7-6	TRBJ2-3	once	TGTGCCAGCAGCTGGACAGGGTCTTTCACAGATACGCAGTATTTT	CASSWTGSFTDTQYF
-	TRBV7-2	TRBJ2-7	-	TGTGCCAGCAGCTTACTTGCCTACGAGCAGTACTTC	CASSLLAYEQYF
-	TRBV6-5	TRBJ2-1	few	TGTGCCAGCACCGTAGGGGGGGAACAGTTCTTC	CASTVGGEQFF
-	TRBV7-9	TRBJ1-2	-	TGTGCCAGCAGCTTAGAATTAGCCTATGGCTACACCTTC	CASSLELAYGYTF
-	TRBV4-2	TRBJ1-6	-	TGTGCCAGCAGCCAGACGGTGGGGCTCGGGTCACCCCTCCACTTT	CASSQTVGLGSPLHF
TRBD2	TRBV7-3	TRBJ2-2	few	TGTGCCAGCAGCTCGACTAGCGGGTTGAACACCGGGGAGCTGTTTTTT	CASSSTSGLNTGELFF
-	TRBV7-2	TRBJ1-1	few	TGTGCCAGCAGCAAATACCGAAAGGGGGACACTGAAGCTTTCTTT	CASSKYRKGDTEAFF
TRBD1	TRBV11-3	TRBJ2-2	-	TGTGCCAGCAGCACCACAGGGGGCGCGGGCACCGGGGAGCTGTTTTTT	CASSTTGGAGTGELFF
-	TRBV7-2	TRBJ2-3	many	TGTGCCAGCAGCTTAATATTTACAGATACGCAGTATTTT	CASSLIFTDTQYF
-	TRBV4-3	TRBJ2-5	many	TGCGCCAGCAGCCAAGATCTGAGGGGGTTGGAGACCCAGTACTTC	CASSQDLRGLETQYF
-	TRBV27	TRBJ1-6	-	TGTGCCAGCAGTTTAGTAGGGTGGTCACCCCTCCACTTT	CASSLVGWSPLHF
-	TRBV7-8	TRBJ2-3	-	TGTGCCAGCAGCTTGACTCGAGGGGTCACAGATACGCAGTATTTT	CASSLTRGVTDTQYF
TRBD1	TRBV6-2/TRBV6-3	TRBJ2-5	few	TGTGCCGGGAGGACAGGGGTCTTC	CAGRTGVF
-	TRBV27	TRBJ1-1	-	TGTGCCAGCAGCCCCTCGGGGTTAACTGAAGCTTTCTTT	CASSPSGLTEAFF
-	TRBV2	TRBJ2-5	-	TGTGCCAGCAGTCGGCTTCCGGGGCCTGAAGAGACCCAGTACTTC	CASSRLPGPEETQYF
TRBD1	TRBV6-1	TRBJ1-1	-	TGTGCCAGCAGGACGGGACAGGACAAAGCTTTCTTT	CASRTGQDKAFF
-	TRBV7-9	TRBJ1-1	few	TGTGCCAGCAGCTCTCAGGGTCCTGAAGCTTTCTTT	CASSSQGPEAFF
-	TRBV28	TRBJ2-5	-	TGTGCCAGCAGTCCCATGTTGGCCGAGACCCAGTACTTC	CASSPMLAETQYF
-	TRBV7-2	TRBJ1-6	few	TGTGCCAGCAGCTTTGGCCTCCCGGAATCACCCCTCCACTTT	CASSFGLPESPLHF
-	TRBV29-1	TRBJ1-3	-	TGCAGCGTTGAAACCTACTCTGGAAACACCATATATTTT	CSVETYSGNTIYF
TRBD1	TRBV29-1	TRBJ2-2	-	TGCAGCGTTGATGTGACAGGGTGGAACACCGGGGAGCTGTTTTTT	CSVDVTGWNTGELFF
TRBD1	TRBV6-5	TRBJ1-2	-	TGTGCCAGCAGTTACTGGACAGGAGACAACTATGGCTACACCTTC	CASSYWTGDNYGYTF
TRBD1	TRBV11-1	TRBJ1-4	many	TGTGCCAGCAGCTTAGCGATCGGGACAGGATATGAAAAACTGTTTTTT	CASSLAIGTGYEKLFF
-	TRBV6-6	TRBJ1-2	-	TGTGCCAGCAGTCCACTCCAGGGAGAGGCTAACTATGGCTACACCTTC	CASSPLQGEANYGYTF
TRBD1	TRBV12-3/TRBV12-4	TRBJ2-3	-	TGTGCCAGCAGTTTAGTAGGGGGCCTCACAGATACGCAGTATTTT	CASSLVGGLTDTQYF
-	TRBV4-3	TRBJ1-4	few	TGCGCCAGCAGCACAATAACAGGGAATAGGGCAACTAATGAAAAACTGTTTTTT	CASSTITGNRATNEKLFF
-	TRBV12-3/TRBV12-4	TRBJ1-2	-	TGTGCCAGCAGTTTCGCGACAGGAGATAACTATGGCTACACCTTC	CASSFATGDNYGYTF
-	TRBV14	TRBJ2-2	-	TGTGCCAGCAGCCAATGGGGGTACACCGGGGAGCTGTTTTTT	CASSQWGYTGELFF
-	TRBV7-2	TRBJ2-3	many	TGTGCCAGCAGCTTAGGGGACCGCCTTGGGGATACGCAGTATTTT	CASSLGDRLGDTQYF
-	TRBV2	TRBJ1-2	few	TGTGCCAGCAAAGGGTTCGGCTACACCTTC	CASKGFGYTF